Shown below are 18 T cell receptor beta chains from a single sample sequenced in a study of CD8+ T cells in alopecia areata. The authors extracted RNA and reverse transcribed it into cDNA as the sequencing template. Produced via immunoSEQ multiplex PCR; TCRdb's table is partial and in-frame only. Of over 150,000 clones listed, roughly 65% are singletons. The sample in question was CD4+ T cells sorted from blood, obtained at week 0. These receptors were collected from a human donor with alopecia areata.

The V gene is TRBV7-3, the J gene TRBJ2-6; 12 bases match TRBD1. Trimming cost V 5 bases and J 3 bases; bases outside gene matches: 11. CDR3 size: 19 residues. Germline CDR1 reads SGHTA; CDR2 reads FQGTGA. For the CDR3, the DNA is TGTGCCAGCAGCCGAATACCGGGACAGGGGGCGTTTGGGGCCAACGTCCTGACTTTC. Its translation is CASSRIPGQGAFGANVLTF.

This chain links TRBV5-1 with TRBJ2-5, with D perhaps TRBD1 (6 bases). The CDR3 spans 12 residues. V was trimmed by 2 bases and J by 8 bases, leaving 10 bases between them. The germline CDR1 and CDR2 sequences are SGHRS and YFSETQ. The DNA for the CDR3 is TGCGCCAGCAGCTTAGCCAGGGGAACCCAGTACTTC. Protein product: CASSLARGTQYF.

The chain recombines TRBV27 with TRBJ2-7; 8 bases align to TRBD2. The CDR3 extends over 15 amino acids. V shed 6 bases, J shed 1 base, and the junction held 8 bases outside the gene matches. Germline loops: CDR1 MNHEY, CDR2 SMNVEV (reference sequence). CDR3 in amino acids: CASRPWAGGSYEQYF. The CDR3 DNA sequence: TGTGCCAGCAGACCCTGGGCGGGGGGATCCTACGAGCAGTACTTC.

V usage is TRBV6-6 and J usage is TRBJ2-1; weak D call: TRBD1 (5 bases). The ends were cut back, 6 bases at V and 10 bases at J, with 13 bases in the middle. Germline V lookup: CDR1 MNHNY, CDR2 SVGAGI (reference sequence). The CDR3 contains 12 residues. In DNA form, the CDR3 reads TGTGCCAGCAGGATCGAATGGGGCGAGCAGTTCTTC. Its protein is CASRIEWGEQFF.

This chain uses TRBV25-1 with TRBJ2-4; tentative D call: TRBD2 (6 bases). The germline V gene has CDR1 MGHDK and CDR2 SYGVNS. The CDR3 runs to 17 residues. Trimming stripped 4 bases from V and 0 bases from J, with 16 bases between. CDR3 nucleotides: TGTGCCAGCAGTGCTTCCGGGGGTAGGGGAGCCAAAAACATTCAGTACTTC. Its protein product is CASSASGGRGAKNIQYF.

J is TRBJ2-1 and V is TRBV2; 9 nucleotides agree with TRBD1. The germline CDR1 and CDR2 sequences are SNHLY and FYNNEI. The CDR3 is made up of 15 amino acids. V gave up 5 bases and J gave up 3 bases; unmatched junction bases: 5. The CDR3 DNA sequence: TGTGCCAGCAGTAACCGGGACAGGGTCTACAATGAGCAGTTCTTC. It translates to CASSNRDRVYNEQFF.

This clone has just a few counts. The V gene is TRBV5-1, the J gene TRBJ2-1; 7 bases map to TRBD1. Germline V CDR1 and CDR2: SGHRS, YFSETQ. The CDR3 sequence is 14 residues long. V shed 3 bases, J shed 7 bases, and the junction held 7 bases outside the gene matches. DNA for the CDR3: TGCGCCAGCAGCTCGCGACAGGGTTGGAATGAGCAGTTCTTC. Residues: CASSSRQGWNEQFF.

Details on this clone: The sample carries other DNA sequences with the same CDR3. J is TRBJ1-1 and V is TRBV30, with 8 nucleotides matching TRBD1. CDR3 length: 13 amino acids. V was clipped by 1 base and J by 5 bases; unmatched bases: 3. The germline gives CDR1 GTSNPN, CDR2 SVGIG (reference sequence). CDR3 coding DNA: TGTGCCTGGAGTGCGACAGGGGCGACTGAAGCTTTCTTT. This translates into CAWSATGATEAFF.

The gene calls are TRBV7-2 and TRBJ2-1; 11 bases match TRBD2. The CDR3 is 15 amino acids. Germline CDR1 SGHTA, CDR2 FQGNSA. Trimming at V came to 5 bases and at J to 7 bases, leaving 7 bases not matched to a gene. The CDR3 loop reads CASSRVAGGLNEQFF. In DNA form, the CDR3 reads TGTGCCAGCAGCCGAGTAGCGGGGGGGCTGAATGAGCAGTTCTTC.

CDR3 loop: CAWRPVGQGPGQPQHF. The CDR3 bases are TGTGCCTGGAGGCCGGTGGGACAGGGGCCAGGTCAGCCCCAGCATTTT. V gene TRBV30 combines with J gene TRBJ1-5; 10 bases agree with TRBD1. CDR1 is GTSNPN and CDR2 is SVGIG in the germline V gene (reference sequence). The CDR3 covers 16 residues. Trimming took 3 bases from V and 6 from J; bases not matched to a gene: 11.

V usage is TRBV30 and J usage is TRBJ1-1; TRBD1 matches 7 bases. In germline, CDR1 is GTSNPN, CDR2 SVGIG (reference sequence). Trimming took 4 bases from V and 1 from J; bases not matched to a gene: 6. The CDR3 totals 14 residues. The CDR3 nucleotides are TGTGCCTGGACCACGACAGGGAAGAACACTGAAGCTTTCTTT. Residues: CAWTTTGKNTEAFF.

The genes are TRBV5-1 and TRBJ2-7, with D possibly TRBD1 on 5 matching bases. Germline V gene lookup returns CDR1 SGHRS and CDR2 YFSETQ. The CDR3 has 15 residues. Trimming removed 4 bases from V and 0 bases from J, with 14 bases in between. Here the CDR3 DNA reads TGCGCCAGCAGCCCCCTGCAGGGCGTCTCCTACGAGCAGTACTTC. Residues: CASSPLQGVSYEQYF.

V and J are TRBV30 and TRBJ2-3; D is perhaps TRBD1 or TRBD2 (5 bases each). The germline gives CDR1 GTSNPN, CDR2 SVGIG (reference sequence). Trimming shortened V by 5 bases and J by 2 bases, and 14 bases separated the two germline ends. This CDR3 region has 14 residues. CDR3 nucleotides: TGTGCCTGGGGGTCAGGGACGAACACAGATACGCAGTATTTT. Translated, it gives CAWGSGTNTDTQYF.

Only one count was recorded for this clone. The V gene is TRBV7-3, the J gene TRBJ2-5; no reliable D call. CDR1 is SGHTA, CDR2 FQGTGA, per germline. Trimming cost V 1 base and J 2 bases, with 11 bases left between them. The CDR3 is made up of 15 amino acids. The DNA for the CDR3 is TGTGCCAGCAGCTTAATTGGAGCAACACAAGAGACCCAGTACTTC. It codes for CASSLIGATQETQYF.

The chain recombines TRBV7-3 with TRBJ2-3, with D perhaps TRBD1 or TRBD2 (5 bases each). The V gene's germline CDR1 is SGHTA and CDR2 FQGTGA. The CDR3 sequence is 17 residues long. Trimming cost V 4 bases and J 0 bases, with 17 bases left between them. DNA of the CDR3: TGTGCCAGCAGCTCCACCCCCCGGGACGCGAGCACAGATACGCAGTATTTT. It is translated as CASSSTPRDASTDTQYF.

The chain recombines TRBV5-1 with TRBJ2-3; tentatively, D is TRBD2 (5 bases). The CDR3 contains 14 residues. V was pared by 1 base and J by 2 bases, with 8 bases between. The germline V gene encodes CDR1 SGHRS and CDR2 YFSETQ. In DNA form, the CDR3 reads TGCGCCAGCAGCTTGAGCGGCCTCACAGATACGCAGTATTTT. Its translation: CASSLSGLTDTQYF.

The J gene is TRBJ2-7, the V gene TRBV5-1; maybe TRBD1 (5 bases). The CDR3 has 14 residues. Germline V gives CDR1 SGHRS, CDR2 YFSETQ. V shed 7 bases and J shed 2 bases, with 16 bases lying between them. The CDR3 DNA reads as TGCGCCAGCGCACTTGGGCAGGACACCTACGAGCAGTACTTC. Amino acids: CASALGQDTYEQYF.

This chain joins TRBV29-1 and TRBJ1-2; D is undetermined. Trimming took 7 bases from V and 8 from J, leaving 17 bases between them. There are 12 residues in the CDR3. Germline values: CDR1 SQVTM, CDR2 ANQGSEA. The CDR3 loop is CSAGSGVAGYTF. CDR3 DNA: TGCAGCGCCGGGTCAGGTGTTGCGGGCTACACCTTC. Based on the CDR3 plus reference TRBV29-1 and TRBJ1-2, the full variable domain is SAVISQKPSRDICQRGTSLTIQCQVDSQVTMMFWYRQQPGQSLTLIATANQGSEATYESGFVIDKFPISRPNLTFSTLTVSNMSPEDSSIYLCSAGSGVAGYTFGSGTRLTVV.